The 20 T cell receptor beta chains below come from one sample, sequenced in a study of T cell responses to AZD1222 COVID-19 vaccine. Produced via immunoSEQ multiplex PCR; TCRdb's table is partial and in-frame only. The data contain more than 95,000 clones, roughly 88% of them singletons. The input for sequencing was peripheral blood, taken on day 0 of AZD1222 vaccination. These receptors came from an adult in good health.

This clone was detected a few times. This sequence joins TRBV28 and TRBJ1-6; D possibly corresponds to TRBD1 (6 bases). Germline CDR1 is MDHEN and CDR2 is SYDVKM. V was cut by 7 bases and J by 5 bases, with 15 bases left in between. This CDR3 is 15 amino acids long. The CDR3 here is CASTLTGGNNSPLHF. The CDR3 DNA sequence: TGTGCCAGCACCCTGACAGGTGGGAATAATTCACCCCTCCACTTT.

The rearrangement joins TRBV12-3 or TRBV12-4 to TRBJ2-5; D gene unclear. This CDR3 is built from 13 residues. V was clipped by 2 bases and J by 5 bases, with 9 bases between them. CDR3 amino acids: CASSLTSWETQYF. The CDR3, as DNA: TGTGCCAGCAGTTTAACGAGTTGGGAGACCCAGTACTTC.

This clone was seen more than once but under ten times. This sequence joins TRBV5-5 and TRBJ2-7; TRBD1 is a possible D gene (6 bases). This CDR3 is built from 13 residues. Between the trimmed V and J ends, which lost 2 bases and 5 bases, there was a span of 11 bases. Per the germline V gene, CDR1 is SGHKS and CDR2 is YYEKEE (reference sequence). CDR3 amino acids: CASSFSGVNEQYF. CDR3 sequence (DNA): TGTGCCAGCAGCTTCTCAGGGGTAAACGAGCAGTACTTC.

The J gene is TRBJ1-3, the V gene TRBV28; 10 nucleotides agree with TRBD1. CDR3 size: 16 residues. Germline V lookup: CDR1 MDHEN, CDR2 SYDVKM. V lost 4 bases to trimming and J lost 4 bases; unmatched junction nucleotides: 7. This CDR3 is CASSSPDRGLGNTIYF. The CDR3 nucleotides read TGTGCCAGCAGTTCCCCCGACAGGGGGCTAGGAAACACCATATATTTT.

The CDR3 sequence is CASSPAAGTGGNEQFF. The CDR3 nucleotides read TGCGCCAGCAGCCCGGCAGCCGGGACAGGGGGCAATGAGCAGTTCTTC. The V call is TRBV5-1, the J call TRBJ2-1; 11 nucleotides align to TRBD1. Losses at the gene ends were 4 bases for V and 6 bases for J; bases not matched to a gene: 9. CDR1 is SGHRS, CDR2 YFSETQ, per germline. The CDR3 has 16 amino acids. The variable domain in full, with the rest retrieved from reference TRBV5-1 and TRBJ2-1, is KAGVTQTPRYLIKTRGQQVTLSCSPISGHRSVSWYQQTPGQGLQFLFEYFSETQRNKGNFPGRFSGRQFSNSRSEMNVSTLELGDSALYLCASSPAAGTGGNEQFFGPGTRLTVL.

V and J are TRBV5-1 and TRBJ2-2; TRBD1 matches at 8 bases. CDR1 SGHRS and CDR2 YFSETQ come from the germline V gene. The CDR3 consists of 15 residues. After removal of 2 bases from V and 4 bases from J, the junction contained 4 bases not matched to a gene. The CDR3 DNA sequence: TGCGCCAGCAGCTTCAGGGGGCGCGGCACCGGGGAGCTGTTTTTT. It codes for CASSFRGRGTGELFF.

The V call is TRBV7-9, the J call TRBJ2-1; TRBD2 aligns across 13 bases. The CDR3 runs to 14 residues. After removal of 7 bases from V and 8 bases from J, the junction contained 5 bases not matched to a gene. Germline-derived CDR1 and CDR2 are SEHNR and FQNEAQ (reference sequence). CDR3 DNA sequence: TGTGCCAGCAAATGGACTAGCGGGAGTGATGAGCAGTTCTTC. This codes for CASKWTSGSDEQFF.

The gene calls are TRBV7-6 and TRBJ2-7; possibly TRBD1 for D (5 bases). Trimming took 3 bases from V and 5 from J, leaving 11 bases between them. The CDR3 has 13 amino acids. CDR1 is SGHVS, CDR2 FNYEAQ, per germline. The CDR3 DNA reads TGTGCCAGCAGCTTCAGGCAACAGGACGAGCAGTACTTC. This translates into CASSFRQQDEQYF.

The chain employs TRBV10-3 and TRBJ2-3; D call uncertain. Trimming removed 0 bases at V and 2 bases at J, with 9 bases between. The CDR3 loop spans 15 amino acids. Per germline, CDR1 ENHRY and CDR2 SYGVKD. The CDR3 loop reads CAISESSRPTDTQYF. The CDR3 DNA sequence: TGTGCCATCAGTGAGTCGAGTAGGCCCACAGATACGCAGTATTTT.

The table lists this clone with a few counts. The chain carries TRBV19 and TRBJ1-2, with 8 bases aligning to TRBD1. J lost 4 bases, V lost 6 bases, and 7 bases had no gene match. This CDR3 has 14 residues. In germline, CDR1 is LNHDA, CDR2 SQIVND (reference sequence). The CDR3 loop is CASSLRQGPYGYTF. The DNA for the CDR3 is TGTGCCAGTAGCCTAAGACAGGGGCCCTATGGCTACACCTTC.

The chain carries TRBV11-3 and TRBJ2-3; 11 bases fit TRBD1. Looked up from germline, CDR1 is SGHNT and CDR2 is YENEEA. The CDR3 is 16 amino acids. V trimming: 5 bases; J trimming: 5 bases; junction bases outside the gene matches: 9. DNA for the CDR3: TGTGCCAGCAGCCCGGGACAGGGGGAACGGATAGATACGCAGTATTTT. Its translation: CASSPGQGERIDTQYF.

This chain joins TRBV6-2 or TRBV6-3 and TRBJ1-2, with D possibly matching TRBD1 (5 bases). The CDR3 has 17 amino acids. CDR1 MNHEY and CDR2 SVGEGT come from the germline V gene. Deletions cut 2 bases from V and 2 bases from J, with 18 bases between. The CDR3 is CASSYPSGRGPNYGYTF. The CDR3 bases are TGTGCCAGCAGTTACCCCTCCGGGAGGGGTCCCAACTATGGCTACACCTTC.

CDR3 DNA: TGTGCCAGCAGTGAAGCAAGGGGACACACGCCATACACCTTC. Translating gives CASSEARGHTPYTF. The chain links TRBV6-1 to TRBJ1-2, with D possibly TRBD1 on 6 matching bases. Germline lookup yields CDR1 MNHNS and CDR2 SASEGT. Trimming shortened V by 0 bases and J by 11 bases, and 16 bases separated the two germline ends. The CDR3 totals 14 residues.

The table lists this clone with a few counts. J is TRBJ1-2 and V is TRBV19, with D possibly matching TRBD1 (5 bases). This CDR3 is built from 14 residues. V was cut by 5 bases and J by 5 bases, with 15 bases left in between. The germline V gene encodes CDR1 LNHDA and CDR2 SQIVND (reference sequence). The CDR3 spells CASSLTQGWYGYTF. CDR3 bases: TGTGCCAGTAGTCTTACCCAGGGATGGTATGGCTACACCTTC. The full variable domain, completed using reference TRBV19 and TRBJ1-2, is DGGITQSPKYLFRKEGQNVTLSCEQNLNHDAMYWYRQDPGQGLRLIYYSQIVNDFQKGDIAEGYSVSREKKESFPLTVTSAQKNPTAFYLCASSLTQGWYGYTFGSGTRLTVV.

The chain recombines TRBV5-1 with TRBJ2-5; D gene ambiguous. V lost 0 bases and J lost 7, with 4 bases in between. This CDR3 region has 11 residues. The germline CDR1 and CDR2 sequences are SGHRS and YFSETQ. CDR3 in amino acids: CASSLGVTQYF. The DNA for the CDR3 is TGCGCCAGCAGCTTGGGCGTGACCCAGTACTTC.

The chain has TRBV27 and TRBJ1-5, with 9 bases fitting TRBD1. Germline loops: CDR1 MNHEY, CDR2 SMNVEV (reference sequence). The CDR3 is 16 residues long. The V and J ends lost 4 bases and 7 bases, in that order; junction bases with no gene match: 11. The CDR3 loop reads CASSSGGDRVWQPQHF. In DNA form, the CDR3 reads TGTGCCAGCAGTTCAGGAGGGGACAGGGTATGGCAGCCCCAGCATTTT.

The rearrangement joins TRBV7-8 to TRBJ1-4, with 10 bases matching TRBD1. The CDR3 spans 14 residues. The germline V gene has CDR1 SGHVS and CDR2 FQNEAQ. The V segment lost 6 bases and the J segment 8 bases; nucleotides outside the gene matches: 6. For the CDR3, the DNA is TGTGCCAGCAGTCCGGGACAGGGGTACGAAAAACTGTTTTTT. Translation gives CASSPGQGYEKLFF.

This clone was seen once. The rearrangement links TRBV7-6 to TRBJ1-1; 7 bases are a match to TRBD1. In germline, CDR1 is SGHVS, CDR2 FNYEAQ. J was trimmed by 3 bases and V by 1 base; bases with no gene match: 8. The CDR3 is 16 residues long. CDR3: CASSLEVGGKDTEAFF. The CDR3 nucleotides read TGTGCCAGCAGCTTAGAGGTAGGGGGCAAGGACACTGAAGCTTTCTTT.

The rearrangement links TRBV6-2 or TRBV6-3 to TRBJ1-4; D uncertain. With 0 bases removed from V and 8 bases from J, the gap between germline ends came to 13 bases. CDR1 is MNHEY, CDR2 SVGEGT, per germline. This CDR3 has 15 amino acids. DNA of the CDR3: TGTGCCAGCAGTTACTCGAGACGGTTTACAGAAAAACTGTTTTTT. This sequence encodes CASSYSRRFTEKLFF.

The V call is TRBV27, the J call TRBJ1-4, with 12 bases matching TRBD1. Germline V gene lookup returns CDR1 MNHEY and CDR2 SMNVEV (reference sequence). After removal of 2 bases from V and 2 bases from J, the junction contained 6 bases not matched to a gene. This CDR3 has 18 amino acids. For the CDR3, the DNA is TGTGCCAGCAGTTTAAGGGGACAGGGGGCTGGGACTAATGAAAAACTGTTTTTT. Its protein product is CASSLRGQGAGTNEKLFF. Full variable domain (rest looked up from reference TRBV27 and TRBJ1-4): EAQVTQNPRYLITVTGKKLTVTCSQNMNHEYMSWYRQDPGLGLRQIYYSMNVEVTDKGDVPEGYKVSRKEKRNFPLILESPSPNQTSLYFCASSLRGQGAGTNEKLFFGSGTQLSVL.